This is a list of T cell receptor beta chains from one sample in a study of blood T cell repertoires in COVID-19. The assay was immunoSEQ multiplex PCR, and TCRdb's table has in-frame clones only and misses some. Found here are over 80,000 clones, 80% of them singletons; the top ten hold 10%. The sequenced material came from peripheral blood. Source of these receptors: a woman aged 70-85 years with acute or convalescent COVID-19. The CDR3 runs from the conserved cysteine through the conserved F or W. Each record gives: clone size, J gene, V gene, D gene, CDR3 DNA, CDR3 protein. A D gene is named only where the DNA matches it firmly. Some rows mark clone size as missing; the rest say once, few, many or name a class of expanded clone.

>.|TRBJ2-1|TRBV7-3|.
TGTGCCAGCAGCCCAGCCGGACTAAACTCCTACAATGAGCAGTTCTTC
CASSPAGLNSYNEQFF
>.|TRBJ1-4|TRBV11-2|TRBD1
TGTGCCAGCAGCGTCCGGGACAGTAATGAAAAACTGTTTTTT
CASSVRDSNEKLFF
>.|TRBJ1-3|TRBV29-1|.
TGCAGCGTTGCCGGCGGATCCTTCTCTGGAAACACCATATATTTT
CSVAGGSFSGNTIYF
>.|TRBJ1-1|TRBV6-5|.
TGTGCCAGCAGTTGGTCCGGACAGATGAACACTGAAGCTTTCTTT
CASSWSGQMNTEAFF
>.|TRBJ1-5|TRBV4-1|.
TGCGCCAGCAGCCAAGATGTAGATCAGCCCCAGCATTTT
CASSQDVDQPQHF
>.|TRBJ2-3|TRBV9|TRBD2
TGTGCCAGCAGCGCTGGACTAGCGGTCGGGGATACGCAGTATTTT
CASSAGLAVGDTQYF
>.|TRBJ2-7|TRBV25-1|TRBD2
TGTGCCAGCACCGGTTGGCGGGAGGCCAACTACGAGCAGTACTTC
CASTGWREANYEQYF
>.|TRBJ2-1|TRBV5-4|TRBD2
TGTGCCAGCAGCTTGGCGGGACTAGCCGACGATGAGCAGTTCTTC
CASSLAGLADDEQFF
>.|TRBJ2-7|TRBV7-9|TRBD1
TGTGCCAGCAGCTTAGGGACAGGGTATCGCGAGCAGTACTTC
CASSLGTGYREQYF
>.|TRBJ2-7|TRBV28|.
TGTGCCAGCAGTACTCCCATCACCTCCTACGAGCAGTACTTC
CASSTPITSYEQYF
>few|TRBJ1-5|TRBV28|TRBD1
TGTGCCAGCAGTTTCTTCGGCAGGGGGAATCAGCCCCAGCATTTT
CASSFFGRGNQPQHF
>.|TRBJ2-7|TRBV29-1|.
TGCAGCGTTTCTCGCTACGAGCAGTACTTC
CSVSRYEQYF
>.|TRBJ2-5|TRBV11-1|.
TGTGCCAGCAGCTCGGGTCTGGGACTCCTGGAAGAGACCCAGTACTTC
CASSSGLGLLEETQYF
>once|TRBJ2-1|TRBV5-1|.
TGCGCCAGCAGCTTTCCTCCAGGGGGGTCCTACAATGAGCAGTTCTTC
CASSFPPGGSYNEQFF
>.|TRBJ1-1|TRBV25-1|.
TGTGCCAGCAGTGACAGGGAAACTGAAGCTTTCTTT
CASSDRETEAFF
>.|TRBJ2-7|TRBV5-1|.
TGCGCCAGCAGCTTTCAACAGGGATTCTACGAGCAGTACTTC
CASSFQQGFYEQYF
>.|TRBJ2-3|TRBV30|.
TGTGCCTGGACGCGGTGGGGCACAGATACGCAGTATTTT
CAWTRWGTDTQYF
>.|TRBJ2-7|TRBV5-1|.
TGCGCCAGCAGCTTCAACAGGCTTCTGGGGGAGCAGTACTTC
CASSFNRLLGEQYF
>.|TRBJ2-3|TRBV7-9|TRBD1
TGTGCCAGCACGGACAGGGGGACAGATACGCAGTATTTT
CASTDRGTDTQYF
>.|TRBJ2-3|TRBV7-3|.
TGTGCCAGCAGCTTGAACAGTGTCGGCACAGATACGCAGTATTTT
CASSLNSVGTDTQYF
>.|TRBJ2-3|TRBV29-1|TRBD1
TGCAGCGGGGGGACAGGAGGCGATACGCAGTATTTT
CSGGTGGDTQYF
>few|TRBJ1-2|TRBV20-1|.
TGCAGTGCTAGAGACGCGAGAGGCTACACCTTC
CSARDARGYTF